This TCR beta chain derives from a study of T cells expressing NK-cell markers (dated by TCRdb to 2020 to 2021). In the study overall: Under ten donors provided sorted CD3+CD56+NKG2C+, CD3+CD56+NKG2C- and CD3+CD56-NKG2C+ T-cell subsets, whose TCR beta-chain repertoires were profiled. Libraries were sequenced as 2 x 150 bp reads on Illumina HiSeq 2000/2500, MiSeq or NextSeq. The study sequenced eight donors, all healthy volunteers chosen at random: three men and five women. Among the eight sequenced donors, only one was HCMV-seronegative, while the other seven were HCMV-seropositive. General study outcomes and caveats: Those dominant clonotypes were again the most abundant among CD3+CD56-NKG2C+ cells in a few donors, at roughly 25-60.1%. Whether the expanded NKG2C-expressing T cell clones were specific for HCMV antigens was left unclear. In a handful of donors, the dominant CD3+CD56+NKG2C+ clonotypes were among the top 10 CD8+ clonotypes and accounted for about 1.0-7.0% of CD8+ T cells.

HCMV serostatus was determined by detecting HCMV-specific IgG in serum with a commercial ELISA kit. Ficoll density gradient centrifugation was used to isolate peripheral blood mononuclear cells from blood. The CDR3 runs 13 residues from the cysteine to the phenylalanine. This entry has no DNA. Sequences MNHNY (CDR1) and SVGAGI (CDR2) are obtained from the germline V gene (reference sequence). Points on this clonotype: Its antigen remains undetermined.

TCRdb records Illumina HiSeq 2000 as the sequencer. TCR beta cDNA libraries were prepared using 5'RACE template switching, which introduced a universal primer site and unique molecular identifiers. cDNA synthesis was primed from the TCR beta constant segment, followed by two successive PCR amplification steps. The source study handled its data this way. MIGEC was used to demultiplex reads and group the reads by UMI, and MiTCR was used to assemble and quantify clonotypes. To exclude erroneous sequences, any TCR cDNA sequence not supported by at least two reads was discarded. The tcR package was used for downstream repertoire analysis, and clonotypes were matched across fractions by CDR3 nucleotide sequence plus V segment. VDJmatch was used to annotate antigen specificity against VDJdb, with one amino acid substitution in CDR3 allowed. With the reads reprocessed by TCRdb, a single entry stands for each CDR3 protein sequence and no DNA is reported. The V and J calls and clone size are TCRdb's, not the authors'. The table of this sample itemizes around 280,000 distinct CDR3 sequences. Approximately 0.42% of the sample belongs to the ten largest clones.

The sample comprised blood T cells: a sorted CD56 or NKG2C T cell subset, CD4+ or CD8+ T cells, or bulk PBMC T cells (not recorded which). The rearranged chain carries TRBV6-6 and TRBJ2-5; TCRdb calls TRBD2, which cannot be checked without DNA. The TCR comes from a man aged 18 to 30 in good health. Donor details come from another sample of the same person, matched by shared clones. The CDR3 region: CASSYLALKTQYF.